A single TCR beta chain is shown here with its context. These data belong to a study of blood T cell repertoires in COVID-19. Clones were read by immunoSEQ multiplex PCR, and TCRdb kept only the in-frame ones, dropping some. This table holds roughly 220,000 clones, more than 80% found once. CDR1 is LGHDT, CDR2 YNNKEL, per germline (reference sequence). Trimming removed 7 bases from V and 5 bases from J; junction bases left unmatched: 9. This CDR3 is built from 14 residues. The V gene is TRBV3-1 (or the pseudogene TRBV3-2), the J gene TRBJ2-5; 8 nucleotides align to TRBD2. The source is a man younger than 45 who had recovered from COVID-19. The sample consisted of peripheral blood. The CDR3 DNA sequence: TGTGCCAGCACCCCACGGGGGGGCAGGGAGACCCAGTACTTC. Translated, it gives CASTPRGGRETQYF.